This record covers a single T cell receptor beta chain. The V gene lost 1 base and the J gene lost 0 bases, with 9 bases spanning the gap. Germline loops: CDR1 LNHDA, CDR2 SQIVND (reference sequence). This CDR3 has 15 amino acids. The data belong to a study of T cell responses to AZD1222 COVID-19 vaccine. Libraries were prepared by immunoSEQ multiplex PCR; TCRdb keeps only in-frame clonotypes and omits some of them. The sample lists over 150,000 clones; 90% were seen once. This sequence joins TRBV19 and TRBJ1-1, with D possibly being TRBD1 (5 bases). The sequence derives from an adult in good health. The source was peripheral blood, collected on day 0 of AZD1222 vaccination. CDR3 residues: CASSIVAGMNTEAFF. CDR3 sequence (DNA): TGTGCCAGTAGTATAGTGGCAGGGATGAACACTGAAGCTTTCTTT.